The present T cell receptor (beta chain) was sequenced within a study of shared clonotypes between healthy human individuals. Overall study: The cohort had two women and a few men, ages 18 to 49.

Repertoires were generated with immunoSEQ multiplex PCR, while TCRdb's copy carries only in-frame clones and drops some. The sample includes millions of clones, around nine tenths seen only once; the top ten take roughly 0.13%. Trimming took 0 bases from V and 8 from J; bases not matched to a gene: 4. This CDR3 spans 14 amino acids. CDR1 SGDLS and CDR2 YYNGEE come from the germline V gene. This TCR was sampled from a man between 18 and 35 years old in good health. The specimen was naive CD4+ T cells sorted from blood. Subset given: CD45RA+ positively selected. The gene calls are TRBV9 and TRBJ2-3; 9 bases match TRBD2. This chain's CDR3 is CASSVDSGGGTQYF. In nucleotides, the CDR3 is TGTGCCAGCAGCGTAGATAGCGGGGGCGGTACGCAGTATTTT.